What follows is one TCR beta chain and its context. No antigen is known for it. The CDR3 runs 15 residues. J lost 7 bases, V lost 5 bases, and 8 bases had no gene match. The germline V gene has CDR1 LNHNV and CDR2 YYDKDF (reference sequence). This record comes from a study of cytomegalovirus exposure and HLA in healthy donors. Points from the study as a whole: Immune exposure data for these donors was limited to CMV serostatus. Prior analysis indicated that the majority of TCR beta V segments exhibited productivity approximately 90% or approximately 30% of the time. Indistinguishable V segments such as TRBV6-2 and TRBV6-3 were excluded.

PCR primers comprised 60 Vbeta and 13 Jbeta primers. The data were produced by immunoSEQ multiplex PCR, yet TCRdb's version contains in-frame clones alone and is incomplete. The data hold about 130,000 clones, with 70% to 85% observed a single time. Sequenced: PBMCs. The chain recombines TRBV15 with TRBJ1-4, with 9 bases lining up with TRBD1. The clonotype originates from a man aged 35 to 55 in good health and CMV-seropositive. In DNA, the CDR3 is TGTGCCACCAGCGGTAGGACAGGGGCGATTGAAAAACTGTTTTTT. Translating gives CATSGRTGAIEKLFF. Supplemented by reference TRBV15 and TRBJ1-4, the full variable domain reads DAMVIQNPRYQVTQFGKPVTLSCSQTLNHNVMYWYQQKSSQAPKLLFHYYDKDFNNEADTPDNFQSRRPNTSFCFLDIRSPGLGDTAMYLCATSGRTGAIEKLFFGSGTQLSVL.